The 23 T cell receptor beta chains below all came from one sample that was sequenced in a study of T cells after yellow fever vaccination. TCRdb re-called the 5' RACE reads with MiXCR, one entry per CDR3 protein. This table has a few hundred thousand distinct CDR3 sequences, 10% to 15% appearing once. The specimen was CD4+ T cells sorted from PBMCs, collected 45 days after the yellow fever booster vaccination. These receptors all stem from a man aged 25 to 45 who received the YFV17D yellow fever vaccine.

The chain joins TRBV7-3 to TRBJ2-1, with a possible D match to TRBD1 (5 bases). In germline, CDR1 is SGHTA, CDR2 FQGTGA. The germline V and J ends were trimmed by 5 bases and 8 bases, with 13 bases remaining between them. The CDR3 totals 13 residues. The CDR3 bases are TGTGCCAGCAGCCCGAACAGGTTCCATGAGCAGTTCTTC. Translating it yields CASSPNRFHEQFF.

V is TRBV6-1 and J is TRBJ1-5; no clear D. Trimming shortened V by 7 bases and J by 11 bases, and 12 bases separated the two germline ends. The CDR3 covers 11 residues. From germline, CDR1 is MNHNS and CDR2 SASEGT. CDR3: CASKDFLSQHF. CDR3 in DNA: TGTGCCAGCAAGGATTTTTTGTCCCAGCATTTT.

J is TRBJ2-1 and V is TRBV28; no clear D. The germline gives CDR1 MDHEN, CDR2 SYDVKM. Trimming pared 7 bases from V and 3 bases from J, leaving 13 bases between. This CDR3 is built from 14 residues. DNA of the CDR3: TGTGCCAGCAAATTCAGATCGAGCTACAATGAGCAGTTCTTC. The encoded protein is CASKFRSSYNEQFF.

This clonotype was counted only a few times. J is TRBJ2-1 and V is TRBV20-1, with TRBD2 matching over 7 bases. The CDR3 spans 15 residues. V shed 2 bases and J 2 bases; nucleotides not matched to a gene: 6. Germline assignment: CDR1 DFQATT and CDR2 SNEGSKA (reference sequence). In DNA, the CDR3 is TGCAGTGCTAGACAGCGGGGAAAGCCCTACAATGAGCAGTTCTTC. It yields the protein CSARQRGKPYNEQFF.

There are a few counts of this clonotype. The rearrangement joins TRBV12-3 or TRBV12-4 to TRBJ2-5; 9 nucleotides align to TRBD2. Trimming at V came to 5 bases and at J to 7 bases, leaving 11 bases not matched to a gene. This CDR3 contains 15 residues. The CDR3 coding sequence is TGTGCCAGCAGTCAGACTAGCGGTAATGTTGGGACCCAGTACTTC. This sequence encodes CASSQTSGNVGTQYF.

J is TRBJ2-3 and V is TRBV7-9, with 7 bases matching TRBD1. CDR3 length: 11 residues. Germline CDR1 is SEHNR and CDR2 is FQNEAQ (reference sequence). V lost 5 bases and J lost 14; bases outside the gene matches: 7. The CDR3 sequence is CASSQTDRRYF. DNA of the CDR3: TGTGCCAGCAGCCAAACGGACAGGCGGTATTTT.

V is TRBV2 and J is TRBJ2-2; either TRBD1 or TRBD2 may fit D (7 bases each). Germline V gives CDR1 SNHLY, CDR2 FYNNEI. There are 18 residues in the CDR3. Trimming pared 6 bases from V and 4 bases from J, leaving 24 bases between. CDR3: CASRHRGSAGWGTGELFF. CDR3 bases: TGTGCCAGCAGACACAGGGGTTCAGCGGGATGGGGCACCGGGGAGCTGTTTTTT.

This clonotype has more than one count but fewer than ten. The chain joins TRBV7-9 to TRBJ2-7; 7 bases are shared with TRBD2. Germline loops: CDR1 SEHNR, CDR2 FQNEAQ (reference sequence). The V segment lost 11 bases and the J segment 3 bases; nucleotides outside the gene matches: 13. The CDR3 runs 14 residues. Written as DNA, the CDR3 is TGTGCCCCTAGCGGCGGTTCAGTCCACTACGAGCAGTACTTC. It yields the protein CAPSGGSVHYEQYF. Full variable domain (missing parts from reference TRBV7-9 and TRBJ2-7): DTGVSQNPRHKITKRGQNVTFRCDPISEHNRLYWYRQTLGQGPEFLTYFQNEAQLEKSRLLSDRFSAERPKGSFSTLEIQRTEQGDSAMYLCAPSGGSVHYEQYFGPGTRLTVT.

This clonotype was picked up a small number of times. The chain carries TRBV7-9 and TRBJ2-1, with D possibly TRBD1 on 5 matching bases. Trimming cost V 5 bases and J 9 bases, with 14 bases left between them. CDR1 is SEHNR, CDR2 FQNEAQ, per germline (reference sequence). This CDR3 comprises 13 residues. The CDR3 region has the DNA TGTGCCAGCAGCCTACAGGTTTTTAGTGAGCAGTTCTTC. Translated: CASSLQVFSEQFF.

The V and J genes are TRBV20-1 and TRBJ1-6; 8 bases fit TRBD1. J was trimmed by 5 bases and V by 0 bases; bases with no gene match: 6. Germline V gene data show CDR1 as DFQATT and CDR2 as SNEGSKA (reference sequence). CDR3 length: 16 amino acids. CDR3 loop: CSARDGDRLNNSPLHF. CDR3 sequence (DNA): TGCAGTGCTAGAGATGGGGACAGGTTAAATAATTCACCCCTCCACTTT.

J is TRBJ2-7 and V is TRBV7-9, with D possibly matching TRBD1 (6 bases). The CDR3 is 16 residues long. Trimming stripped 1 base from V and 4 bases from J, with 17 bases between. Germline loops: CDR1 SEHNR, CDR2 FQNEAQ (reference sequence). CDR3 in DNA: TGTGCCAGCAGCTTAGGGCAGATCACGAGGGGGTACGAGCAGTACTTC. Translating it yields CASSLGQITRGYEQYF. Full variable domain (missing parts from reference TRBV7-9 and TRBJ2-7): DTGVSQNPRHKITKRGQNVTFRCDPISEHNRLYWYRQTLGQGPEFLTYFQNEAQLEKSRLLSDRFSAERPKGSFSTLEIQRTEQGDSAMYLCASSLGQITRGYEQYFGPGTRLTVT.

V gene TRBV23-1 combines with J gene TRBJ2-1, with 9 bases that match TRBD2. TRBV23-1 is recorded as an ORF, its role being uncertain. This CDR3 is built from 14 residues. With 7 bases clipped from V and 4 bases from J, the junction kept 5 bases outside the gene matches. DNA of the CDR3: TGCGCCAGCACCTCTAGCGGGACATACAATGAGCAGTTCTTC. It codes for CASTSSGTYNEQFF.

This clonotype was seen a few times. This chain connects TRBV4-3 to TRBJ2-3, with D tentatively TRBD2 (5 bases). Germline CDR1 reads LGHNA; CDR2 reads YSLEER. This CDR3 has 16 amino acids. The V end was cut by 0 bases, the J end by 3 bases, with 13 bases between. The DNA for the CDR3 is TGCGCCAGCAGCCAAGATGTGAGCCGGGGTACAGATACGCAGTATTTT. This codes for CASSQDVSRGTDTQYF.

This clonotype was picked up a small number of times. This chain connects TRBV15 to TRBJ2-1; 12 nucleotides align to TRBD2. Looked up from germline, CDR1 is LNHNV and CDR2 is YYDKDF (reference sequence). This CDR3 comprises 13 residues. Written as DNA, the CDR3 is TGTGCGGCGGGGACTAGCGGGTTCAGTGAGCAGTTCTTC. Encoded protein: CAAGTSGFSEQFF.

This clonotype appeared a few times. The chain carries TRBV20-1 and TRBJ1-5, with 11 nucleotides matching TRBD1. This CDR3 is 15 amino acids long. Germline V gene data show CDR1 as DFQATT and CDR2 as SNEGSKA (reference sequence). The ends lost 2 bases at V and 6 bases at J; junction bases unmatched: 6. CDR3 in amino acids: CSARRTGGGFQPQHF. The CDR3 DNA reads as TGCAGTGCTAGACGGACAGGGGGCGGATTTCAGCCCCAGCATTTT.

V gene TRBV18 combines with J gene TRBJ1-2; D is perhaps TRBD1 (6 bases). Trimming pared 2 bases from V and 0 bases from J, leaving 13 bases between. The germline V gene has CDR1 KGHSH and CDR2 LQKENI. The CDR3 extends over 16 amino acids. CDR3 in DNA: TGTGCCAGCTCACCAGGGACACCTGCTACTAACTATGGCTACACCTTC. Protein: CASSPGTPATNYGYTF.

V usage is TRBV14 and J usage is TRBJ2-7; D gene ambiguous. Trimming removed 1 base from V and 0 bases from J, with 7 bases in between. Germline V gene data show CDR1 as SGHDN and CDR2 as FVKESK. The CDR3 has 14 amino acids. The CDR3, as DNA: TGTGCCAGCAGCCAAGCCCCGGCCTCCTACGAGCAGTACTTC. Protein product: CASSQAPASYEQYF.

Only a few counts were recorded for this clonotype. This rearrangement joins TRBV12-3 or TRBV12-4 to TRBJ2-7; D remains unclear. With 0 bases removed from V and 2 bases from J, the gap between germline ends came to 11 bases. The CDR3 consists of 15 residues. CDR3: CASSLAPQPPYEQYF. The CDR3 DNA reads as TGTGCCAGCAGTTTAGCGCCTCAGCCACCCTACGAGCAGTACTTC.

The chain has TRBV14 and TRBJ2-1; 9 bases are a match to TRBD2. The CDR3 is made up of 15 amino acids. Losses at the gene ends were 4 bases for V and 12 bases for J; bases not matched to a gene: 13. Germline lookup yields CDR1 SGHDN and CDR2 FVKESK. CDR3 sequence: CASSRGTSFHPAQFF. CDR3 nucleotides: TGTGCCAGCAGCCGAGGGACTAGCTTTCATCCCGCGCAGTTCTTC.

The rearrangement links TRBV2 to TRBJ2-7; 9 bases are shared with TRBD2. Trimming at V came to 1 base and at J to 7 bases, leaving 11 bases not matched to a gene. From germline, CDR1 is SNHLY and CDR2 FYNNEI. This CDR3 region has 16 residues. The CDR3 here is CASSEGGRAGGEEQYF. CDR3 bases: TGTGCCAGCAGTGAAGGGGGACGAGCGGGAGGAGAAGAGCAGTACTTC.

This chain joins TRBV3-1 and TRBJ1-6, with a weak D call TRBD1 (6 bases). CDR1 and CDR2 (germline): LGHDT, YNNKEL (reference sequence). The CDR3 covers 14 residues. V was pared by 4 bases and J by 5 bases, with 9 bases between. This CDR3 reads CASSPGQNNSPLHF. For the CDR3, the DNA is TGTGCCAGCAGCCCCGGACAGAATAATTCACCCCTCCACTTT. The full variable domain, completed using reference TRBV3-1 and TRBJ1-6, is DTAVSQTPKYLVTQMGNDKSIKCEQNLGHDTMYWYKQDSKKFLKIMFSYNNKELIINETVPNRFSPKSPDKAHLNLHINSLELGDSAVYFCASSPGQNNSPLHFGNGTRLTVT.

This clonotype was observed a handful of times. The chain carries TRBV20-1 and TRBJ2-3; unclear D gene. Germline-derived CDR1 and CDR2 are DFQATT and SNEGSKA (reference sequence). This CDR3 has 12 amino acids. Trimming pared 3 bases from V and 4 bases from J, leaving 8 bases between. CDR3 in amino acids: CSASVISDTQYF. In DNA, the CDR3 is TGCAGTGCTAGTGTGATTTCAGATACGCAGTATTTT.

This clonotype showed up just a few times. The rearrangement links TRBV4-3 to TRBJ2-3, with D perhaps TRBD2 (5 bases). V was trimmed by 4 bases and J by 2 bases, leaving 19 bases between them. The CDR3 covers 17 residues. Germline V gene sequence: CDR1 LGHNA, CDR2 YSLEER. The CDR3 DNA reads TGCGCCAGCAGCCCCCGCCTGGTGGGAGTCTACACAGATACGCAGTATTTT. Residues: CASSPRLVGVYTDTQYF.